The rows below give T cell receptor beta chains drawn from one sample of a study of blood T cell repertoires in COVID-19. Repertoires were generated with immunoSEQ multiplex PCR, while TCRdb's copy carries only in-frame clones and drops some. The sample has roughly 90,000 clones, roughly nine tenths seen once. The sample comprised peripheral blood. All receptors derive from an elderly woman with active COVID-19. Each CDR3 is given without its conserved first and last residue. Some rows have no size entry. The others give once, few or many, or a class for an expanded clone.

V | size | CDR3
TRBV20-1 | NA | SARQNEKLF
TRBV27 | NA | ASSFGGTGSYEQY
TRBV19 | NA | ASSTSASPNYGYT
TRBV7-2 | NA | ASSLLREGSEQY
TRBV7-9 | NA | ASSLTYGTGKNIQY
TRBV6-6 | NA | ASSYSMAGNGYT
TRBV5-5 | once | ASSPRLAGDKGEQF
TRBV28 | NA | ASRPPGGGNYNEQF
TRBV2 | NA | ASSVRGNQPQH
TRBV28 | NA | ASTTLFGVGTEAF
TRBV7-3 | NA | ASSFVGGEQF
TRBV28 | once | ASSSRSSGRFYEQY
TRBV5-4 | NA | ASSTGQGRELF
TRBV2 | NA | ASSAQGLGEQY
TRBV7-2 | NA | ASSTGRNTEAF
TRBV28 | once | ASSSSSSGSYEQY
TRBV5-1 | NA | ASSLSMSGNTIY
TRBV9 | NA | ASSPPRRVGREAADTQY
TRBV20-1 | NA | SASGPSGRREQY
TRBV9 | NA | ASSRRRETQY
TRBV28 | NA | ASSLSGGLLSTDTQY
TRBV9 | NA | ASSASTSYNEQF
TRBV12-3/TRBV12-4 | once | ASTPSGETQY
TRBV7-6 | NA | ASTLRSSGGAGDTQY
TRBV28 | NA | ASSLGPPREQY
TRBV19 | once | ASRTKTTTDTQY
TRBV30 | NA | AWSFTRSNQPQH
TRBV9 | once | ASSVEPEGRTEAF
TRBV5-4 | once | ASSPGLAGGGYNEQF
TRBV12-3/TRBV12-4 | NA | ASSFGYGYT
TRBV7-2 | NA | ASSSQISDRRFPPF
TRBV7-9 | NA | ASRWDSQTNSPLH
TRBV21-1 | once | ASSKRQGRGATNEKLF
TRBV7-8 | NA | ASSLAGVGADTQY
TRBV5-1 | NA | ASSLAGGNEKLF
TRBV5-8 | NA | ASSFGLRTDTQY
TRBV7-2 | NA | ASSLVAGGASYEQY
TRBV9 | NA | ASSPSWRVGGNTIY
TRBV4-2 | NA | ASSQSSLEADTQY
TRBV5-5 | NA | ASSFGAGTGSGYT
TRBV12-5 | NA | ASAPRAGELF